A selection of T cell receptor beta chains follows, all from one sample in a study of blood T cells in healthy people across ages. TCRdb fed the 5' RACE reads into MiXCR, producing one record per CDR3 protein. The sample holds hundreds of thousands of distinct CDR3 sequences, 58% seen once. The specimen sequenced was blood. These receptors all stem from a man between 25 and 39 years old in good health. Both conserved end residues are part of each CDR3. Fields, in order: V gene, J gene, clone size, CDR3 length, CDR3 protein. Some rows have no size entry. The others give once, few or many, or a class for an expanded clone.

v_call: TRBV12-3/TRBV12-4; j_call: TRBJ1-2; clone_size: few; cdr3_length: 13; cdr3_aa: CASSVGENYGYTF
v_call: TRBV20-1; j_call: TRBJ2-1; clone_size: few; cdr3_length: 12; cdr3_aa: CSVKREGNEQFF
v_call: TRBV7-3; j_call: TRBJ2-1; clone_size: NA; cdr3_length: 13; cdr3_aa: CASSVYPLFEQFF
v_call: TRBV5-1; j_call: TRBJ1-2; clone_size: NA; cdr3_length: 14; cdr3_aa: CASSLDGVLYGYTF
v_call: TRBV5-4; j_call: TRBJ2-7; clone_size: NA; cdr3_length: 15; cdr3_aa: CASSPEQGTFNEQYF
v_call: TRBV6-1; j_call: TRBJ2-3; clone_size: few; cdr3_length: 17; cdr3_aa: CASSEFWGLASTDTQYF
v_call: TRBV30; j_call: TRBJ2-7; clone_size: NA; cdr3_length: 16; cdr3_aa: CAWSVRAGSLAYEQYF
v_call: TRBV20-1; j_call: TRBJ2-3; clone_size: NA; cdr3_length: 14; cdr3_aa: CSARTVYSTDTQYF
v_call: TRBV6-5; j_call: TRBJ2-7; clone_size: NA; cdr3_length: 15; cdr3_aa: CASSYRGAGAYEQYF
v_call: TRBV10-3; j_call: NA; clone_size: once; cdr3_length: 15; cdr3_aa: CAISIGQPTSYEQYF
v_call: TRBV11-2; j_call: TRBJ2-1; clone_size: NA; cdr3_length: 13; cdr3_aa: CASGGAGYNEQFF
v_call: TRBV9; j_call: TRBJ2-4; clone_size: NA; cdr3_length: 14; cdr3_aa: CASSGGRNKNIQYF
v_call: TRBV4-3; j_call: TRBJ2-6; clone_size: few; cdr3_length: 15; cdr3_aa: CASSQEGTGGDVLTF
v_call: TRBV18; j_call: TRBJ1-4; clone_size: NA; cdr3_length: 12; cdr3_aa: CTSAPTNEKLFF
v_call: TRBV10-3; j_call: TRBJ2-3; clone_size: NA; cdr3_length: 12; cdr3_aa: CAISGGSDTQYF